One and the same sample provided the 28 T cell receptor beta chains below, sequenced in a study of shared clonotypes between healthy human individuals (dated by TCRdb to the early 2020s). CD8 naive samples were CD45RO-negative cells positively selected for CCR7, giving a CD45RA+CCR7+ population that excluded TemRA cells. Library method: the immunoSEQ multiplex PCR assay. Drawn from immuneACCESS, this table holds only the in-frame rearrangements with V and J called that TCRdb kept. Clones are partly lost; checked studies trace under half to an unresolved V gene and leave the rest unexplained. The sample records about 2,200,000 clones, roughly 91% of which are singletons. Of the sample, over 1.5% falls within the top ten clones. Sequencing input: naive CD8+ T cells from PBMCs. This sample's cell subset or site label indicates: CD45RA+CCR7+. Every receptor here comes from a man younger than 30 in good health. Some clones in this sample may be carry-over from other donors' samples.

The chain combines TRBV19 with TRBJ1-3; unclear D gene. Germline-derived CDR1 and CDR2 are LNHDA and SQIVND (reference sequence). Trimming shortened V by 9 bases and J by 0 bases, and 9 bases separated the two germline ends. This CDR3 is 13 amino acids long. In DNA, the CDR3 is TGTGCCAGAGAGCCCCACTCTGGAAACACCATATATTTT. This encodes CAREPHSGNTIYF. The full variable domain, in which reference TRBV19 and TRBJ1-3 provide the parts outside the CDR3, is DGGITQSPKYLFRKEGQNVTLSCEQNLNHDAMYWYRQDPGQGLRLIYYSQIVNDFQKGDIAEGYSVSREKKESFPLTVTSAQKNPTAFYLCAREPHSGNTIYFGEGSWLTVV.

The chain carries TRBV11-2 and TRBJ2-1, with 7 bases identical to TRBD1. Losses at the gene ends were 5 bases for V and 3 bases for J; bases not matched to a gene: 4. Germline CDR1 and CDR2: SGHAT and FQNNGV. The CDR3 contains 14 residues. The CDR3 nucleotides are TGTGCCAGCAGCCCGTGGGACAGCTACAATGAGCAGTTCTTC. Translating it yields CASSPWDSYNEQFF.

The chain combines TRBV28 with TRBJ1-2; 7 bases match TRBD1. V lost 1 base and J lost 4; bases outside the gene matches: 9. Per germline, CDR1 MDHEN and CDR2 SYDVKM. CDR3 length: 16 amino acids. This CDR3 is CASSLLLDRAGYGYTF. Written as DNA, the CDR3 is TGTGCCAGCAGTTTATTATTAGACAGGGCGGGCTATGGCTACACCTTC.

CDR3 region: CASSYDLETEAFF. The CDR3 bases are TGTGCCAGCAGTTACGACCTTGAGACTGAAGCTTTCTTT. The chain couples TRBV27 to TRBJ1-1; D uncertain. Trimming shortened V by 4 bases and J by 5 bases, and 11 bases separated the two germline ends. The CDR3 totals 13 residues. Germline-derived CDR1 and CDR2 are MNHEY and SMNVEV (reference sequence).

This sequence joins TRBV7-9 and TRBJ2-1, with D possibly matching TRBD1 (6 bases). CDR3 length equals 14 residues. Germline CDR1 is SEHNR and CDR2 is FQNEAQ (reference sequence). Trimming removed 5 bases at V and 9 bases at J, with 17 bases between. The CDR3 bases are TGTGCCAGCAGCGGCAGGGGAAAGGACAGTGAGCAGTTCTTC. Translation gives CASSGRGKDSEQFF.

Here the CDR3 reads CASSLSGARTTEAFF. In DNA, the CDR3 is TGTGCCAGCAGTTTATCGGGGGCGAGAACAACTGAAGCTTTCTTT. This chain joins TRBV27 and TRBJ1-1; perhaps TRBD1 as D (6 bases). This CDR3 is 15 amino acids long. Trimming removed 0 bases at V and 5 bases at J, with 13 bases between. Germline V gene lookup returns CDR1 MNHEY and CDR2 SMNVEV (reference sequence).

CDR3 sequence reads: CSVRTVTPPGYTF. The CDR3 nucleotides read TGCAGCGTTAGGACAGTAACCCCGCCTGGCTACACCTTC. V and J are TRBV29-1 and TRBJ1-2; D is possibly TRBD1 (6 bases). Germline values: CDR1 SQVTM, CDR2 ANQGSEA. The length of the CDR3 is 13 residues. Between the trimmed V and J ends, which lost 5 bases and 7 bases, there was a span of 17 bases.

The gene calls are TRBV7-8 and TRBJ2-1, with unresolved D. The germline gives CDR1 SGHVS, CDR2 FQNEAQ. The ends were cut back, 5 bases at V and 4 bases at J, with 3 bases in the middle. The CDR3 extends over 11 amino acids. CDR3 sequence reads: CASSPYNEQFF. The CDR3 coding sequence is TGTGCCAGCAGCCCTTACAATGAGCAGTTCTTC.

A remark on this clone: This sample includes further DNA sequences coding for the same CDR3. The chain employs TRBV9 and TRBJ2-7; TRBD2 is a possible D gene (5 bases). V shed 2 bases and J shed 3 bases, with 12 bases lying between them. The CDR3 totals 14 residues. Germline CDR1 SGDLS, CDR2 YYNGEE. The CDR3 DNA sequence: TGTGCCAGCAGCGTGGCGAGCGGAAACTACGAGCAGTACTTC. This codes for CASSVASGNYEQYF. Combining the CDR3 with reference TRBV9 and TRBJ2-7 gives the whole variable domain DSGVTQTPKHLITATGQRVTLRCSPRSGDLSVYWYQQSLDQGLQFLIQYYNGEERAKGNILERFSAQQFPDLHSELNLSSLELGDSALYFCASSVASGNYEQYFGPGTRLTVT.

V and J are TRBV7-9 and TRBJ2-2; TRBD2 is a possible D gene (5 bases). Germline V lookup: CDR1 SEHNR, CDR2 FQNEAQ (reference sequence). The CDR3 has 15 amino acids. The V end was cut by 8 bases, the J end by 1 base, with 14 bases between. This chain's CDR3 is CASPLGPLNTGELFF. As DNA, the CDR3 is TGTGCCAGCCCACTAGGGCCCTTGAACACCGGGGAGCTGTTTTTT.

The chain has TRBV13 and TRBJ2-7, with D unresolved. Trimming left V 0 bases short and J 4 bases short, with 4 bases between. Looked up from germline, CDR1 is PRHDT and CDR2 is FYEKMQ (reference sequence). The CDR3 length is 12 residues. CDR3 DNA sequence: TGTGCCAGCAGCTTAGGCCTATACGAGCAGTACTTC. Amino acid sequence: CASSLGLYEQYF.

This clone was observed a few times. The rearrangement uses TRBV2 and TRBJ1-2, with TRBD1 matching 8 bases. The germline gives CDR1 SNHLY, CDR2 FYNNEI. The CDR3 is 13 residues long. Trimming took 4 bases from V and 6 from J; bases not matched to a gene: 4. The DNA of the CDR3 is TGTGCCAGCAGTGCCGCAGGGGGCAATGGCTACACCTTC. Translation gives CASSAAGGNGYTF. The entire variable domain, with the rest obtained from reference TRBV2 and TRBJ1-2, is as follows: EPEVTQTPSHQVTQMGQEVILRCVPISNHLYFYWYRQILGQKVEFLVSFYNNEISEKSEIFDDQFSVERPDGSNFTLKIRSTKLEDSAMYFCASSAAGGNGYTFGSGTRLTVV.

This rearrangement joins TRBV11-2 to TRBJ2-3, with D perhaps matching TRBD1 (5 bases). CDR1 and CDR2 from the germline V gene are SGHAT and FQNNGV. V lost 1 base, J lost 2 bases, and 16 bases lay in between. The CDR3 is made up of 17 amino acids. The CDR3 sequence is CASSLGISRGITDTQYF. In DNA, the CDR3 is TGTGCCAGCAGCTTAGGGATTAGTAGGGGAATCACAGATACGCAGTATTTT. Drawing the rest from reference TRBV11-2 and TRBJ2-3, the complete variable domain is EAGVAQSPRYKIIEKRQSVAFWCNPISGHATLYWYQQILGQGPKLLIQFQNNGVVDDSQLPKDRFSAERLKGVDSTLKIQPAKLEDSAVYLCASSLGISRGITDTQYFGPGTRLTVL.

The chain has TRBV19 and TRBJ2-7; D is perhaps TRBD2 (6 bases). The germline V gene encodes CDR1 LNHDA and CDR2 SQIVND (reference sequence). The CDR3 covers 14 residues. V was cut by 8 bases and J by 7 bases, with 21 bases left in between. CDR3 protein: CASGAGTLWEEQYF. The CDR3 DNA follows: TGTGCCAGTGGAGCCGGGACTCTCTGGGAAGAGCAGTACTTC.

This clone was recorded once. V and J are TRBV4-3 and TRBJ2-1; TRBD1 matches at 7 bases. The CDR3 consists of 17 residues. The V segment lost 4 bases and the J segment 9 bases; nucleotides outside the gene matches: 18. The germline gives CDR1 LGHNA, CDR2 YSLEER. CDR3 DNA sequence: TGCGCCAGCAGCCCTAAACGATCAGGACGGACAGGTACTGAGCAGTTCTTC. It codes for CASSPKRSGRTGTEQFF.

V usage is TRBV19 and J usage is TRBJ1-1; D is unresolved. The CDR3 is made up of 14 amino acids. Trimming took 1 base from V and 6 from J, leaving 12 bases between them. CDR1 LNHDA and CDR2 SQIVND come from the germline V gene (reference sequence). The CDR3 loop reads CASSIGGHFSEAFF. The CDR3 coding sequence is TGTGCCAGTAGTATAGGTGGCCATTTCTCTGAAGCTTTCTTT. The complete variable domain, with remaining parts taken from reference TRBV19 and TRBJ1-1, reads DGGITQSPKYLFRKEGQNVTLSCEQNLNHDAMYWYRQDPGQGLRLIYYSQIVNDFQKGDIAEGYSVSREKKESFPLTVTSAQKNPTAFYLCASSIGGHFSEAFFGQGTRLTVV.

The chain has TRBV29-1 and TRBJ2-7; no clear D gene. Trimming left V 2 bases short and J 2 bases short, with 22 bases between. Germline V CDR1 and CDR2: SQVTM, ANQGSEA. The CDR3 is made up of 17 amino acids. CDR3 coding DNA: TGCAGCGTTGAACTTCCTGGGATAAGGGCTTATCCCTACGAGCAGTACTTC. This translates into CSVELPGIRAYPYEQYF.

The CDR3 loop reads CASSERTSGSSETQYF. The CDR3 DNA sequence: TGTGCCAGCAGCGAGAGGACTAGCGGGAGTTCAGAGACCCAGTACTTC. The chain employs TRBV9 and TRBJ2-5; TRBD2 agrees at 13 bases. The CDR3 loop spans 16 amino acids. V was pared by 3 bases and J by 4 bases, with 6 bases of the junction left unmatched. Germline V gives CDR1 SGDLS, CDR2 YYNGEE. The variable domain in full, completed from reference TRBV9 and TRBJ2-5, reads DSGVTQTPKHLITATGQRVTLRCSPRSGDLSVYWYQQSLDQGLQFLIQYYNGEERAKGNILERFSAQQFPDLHSELNLSSLELGDSALYFCASSERTSGSSETQYFGPGTRLLVL.

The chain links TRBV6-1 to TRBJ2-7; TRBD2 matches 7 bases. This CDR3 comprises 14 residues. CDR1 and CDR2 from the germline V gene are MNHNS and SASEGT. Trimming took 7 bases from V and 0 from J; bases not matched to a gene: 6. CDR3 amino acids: CASKTREGSYEQYF. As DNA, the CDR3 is TGTGCCAGCAAAACCAGGGAGGGCTCCTACGAGCAGTACTTC.

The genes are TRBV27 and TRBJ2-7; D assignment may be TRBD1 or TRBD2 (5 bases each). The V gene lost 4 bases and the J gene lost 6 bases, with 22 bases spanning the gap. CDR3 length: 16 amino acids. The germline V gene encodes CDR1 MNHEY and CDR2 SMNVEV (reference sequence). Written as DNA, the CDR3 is TGTGCCAGCAGTTCCTGGTTTGAAAGGGATGGGGGCGAGCAGTACTTC. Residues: CASSSWFERDGGEQYF.

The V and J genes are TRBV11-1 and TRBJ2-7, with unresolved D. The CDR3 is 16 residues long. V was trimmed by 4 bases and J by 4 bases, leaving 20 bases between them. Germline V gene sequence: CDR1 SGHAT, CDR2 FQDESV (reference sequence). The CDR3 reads CASSSGPSDEEYEQYF. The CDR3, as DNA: TGTGCCAGCAGCTCCGGCCCTTCGGACGAAGAATACGAGCAGTACTTC.

CDR3 in amino acids: CASSTGPAGEQYF. The CDR3 DNA reads TGTGCCAGCAGCACTGGTCCAGCGGGGGAGCAGTACTTC. The chain joins TRBV6-4 to TRBJ2-7, with TRBD2 matching over 7 bases. In germline, CDR1 is MRHNA, CDR2 SNTAGT. The CDR3 covers 13 residues. V shed 6 bases and J 7 bases; nucleotides not matched to a gene: 9.

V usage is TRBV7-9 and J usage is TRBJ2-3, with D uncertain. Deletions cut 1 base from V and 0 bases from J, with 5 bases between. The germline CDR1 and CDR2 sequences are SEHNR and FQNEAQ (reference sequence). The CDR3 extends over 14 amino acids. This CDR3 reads CASSLETSTDTQYF. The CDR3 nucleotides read TGTGCCAGCAGCTTAGAGACTAGCACAGATACGCAGTATTTT.

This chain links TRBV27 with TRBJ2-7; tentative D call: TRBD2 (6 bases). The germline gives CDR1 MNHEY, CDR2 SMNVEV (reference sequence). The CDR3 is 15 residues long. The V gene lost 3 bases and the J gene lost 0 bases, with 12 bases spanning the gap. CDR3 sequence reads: CASSFSAGTSYEQYF. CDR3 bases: TGTGCCAGCAGTTTCTCTGCGGGGACCTCCTACGAGCAGTACTTC.

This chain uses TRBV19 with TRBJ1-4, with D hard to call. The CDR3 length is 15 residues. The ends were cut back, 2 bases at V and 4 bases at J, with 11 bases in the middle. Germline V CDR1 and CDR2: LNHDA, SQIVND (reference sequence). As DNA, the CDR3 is TGTGCCAGTAGTATAAACCTAGGTGGTAATGAAAAACTGTTTTTT. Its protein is CASSINLGGNEKLFF.

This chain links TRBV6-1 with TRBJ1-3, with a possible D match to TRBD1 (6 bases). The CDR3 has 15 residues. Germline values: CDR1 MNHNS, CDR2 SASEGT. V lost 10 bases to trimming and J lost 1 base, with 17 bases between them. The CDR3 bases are TGTGCCACACAACAGGGAAGGAGTTCTGGAAACACCATATATTTT. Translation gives CATQQGRSSGNTIYF.

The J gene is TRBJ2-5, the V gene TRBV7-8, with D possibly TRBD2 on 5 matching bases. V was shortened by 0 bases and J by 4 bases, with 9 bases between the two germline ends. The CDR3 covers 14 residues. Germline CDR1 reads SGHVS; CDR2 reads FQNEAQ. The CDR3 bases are TGTGCCAGCAGCTTAGCCTTAAGCGGAGAGACCCAGTACTTC. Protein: CASSLALSGETQYF.

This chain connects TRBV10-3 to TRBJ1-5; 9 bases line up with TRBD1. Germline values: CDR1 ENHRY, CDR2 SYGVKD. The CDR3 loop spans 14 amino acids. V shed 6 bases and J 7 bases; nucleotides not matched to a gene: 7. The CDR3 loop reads CAISQDRGGQPQHF. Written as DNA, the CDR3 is TGTGCCATCAGCCAGGACAGGGGAGGCCAGCCCCAGCATTTT.